The clone carrying this T cell receptor beta chain occurred a few times. Its antigen is unidentified. The data originate from a study of early stage breast cancer tumors. Background on the study: Invasive lobular carcinomas made up about 30% of the 12 ER+/PR+/HER2- tumors. Average read coverage per sample was 7.5 to 10-fold.

Per the germline V gene, CDR1 is SGDLS and CDR2 is YYNGEE. The CDR3 runs 14 residues. V shed 0 bases and J 7 bases; nucleotides not matched to a gene: 4. Clones were sequenced by immunoSEQ multiplex PCR, and TCRdb holds only the in-frame ones, with some missing. The table has 39,000 or so clones, 55% to 75% seen once. General study points: Enriched TCRB sequences shared across patients were mostly commonly generated sequences.

The V gene is TRBV9, the J gene TRBJ1-5; 7 bases are a match to TRBD1. The clonotype comes from a person aged 50-59 years with breast cancer. The source material was blood. The CDR3 nucleotides are TGTGCCAGCAGCGTAGGGCAGGGGGACCAGCCCCAGCATTTT. Encoded protein: CASSVGQGDQPQHF.